These 13 T cell receptor beta chains were all obtained from the same sample, sequenced in a study of cytomegalovirus exposure and HLA in healthy donors. The PCR employed 60 Vbeta primers together with 13 Jbeta primers. Only in-frame clones appear in the TCRdb table, and some are missing; sequencing was by immunoSEQ multiplex PCR. The sample holds roughly 190,000 clones, under 80% seen once. The sequencing sample was made of PBMCs. These receptors were obtained from a man younger than 40 in good health and CMV-seropositive.

The table lists this clone with a few counts. The chain employs TRBV4-3 and TRBJ1-2; tentatively, D is TRBD1 (5 bases). The CDR3 totals 15 residues. Trimming removed 1 base from V and 6 bases from J, with 15 bases in between. Per the germline V gene, CDR1 is LGHNA and CDR2 is YSLEER. CDR3 sequence reads: CASSQGRQGGDGYTF. DNA of the CDR3: TGCGCCAGCAGCCAAGGGCGTCAGGGAGGGGATGGCTACACCTTC.

This clone was seen a single time. The genes are TRBV7-3 and TRBJ2-1; 9 positions agree with TRBD1. The trim removed 5 bases at V and 7 bases at J, leaving 3 bases unmatched. There are 13 residues in the CDR3. Germline-derived CDR1 and CDR2 are SGHTA and FQGTGA. The CDR3 sequence is CASSVGTGNEQFF. CDR3 in DNA: TGTGCCAGCAGCGTCGGGACAGGGAATGAGCAGTTCTTC.

The V call is TRBV7-3, the J call TRBJ2-1, with 9 bases fitting TRBD1. The CDR3 is 17 amino acids. Germline CDR1 is SGHTA and CDR2 is FQGTGA. J lost 0 bases, V lost 0 bases, and 3 bases had no gene match. The CDR3 protein is CASSLTGGQGSYNEQFF. DNA of the CDR3: TGTGCCAGCAGCTTAACGGGGGGACAGGGCTCCTACAATGAGCAGTTCTTC.

The chain is built from TRBV11-3 and TRBJ2-2, with D possibly matching TRBD1 (6 bases). V lost 1 base and J lost 4, with 10 bases in between. CDR1 is SGHNT and CDR2 is YENEEA in the germline V gene. The length of the CDR3 is 15 residues. CDR3 loop: CASSLGQGSTGELFF. In DNA form, the CDR3 reads TGTGCCAGCAGCTTAGGTCAGGGGAGCACCGGGGAGCTGTTTTTT.

V usage is TRBV29-1 and J usage is TRBJ2-2; a weak D match, TRBD2 (5 bases). The V gene lost 4 bases and the J gene lost 10 bases, with 10 bases spanning the gap. The germline V gene has CDR1 SQVTM and CDR2 ANQGSEA. This CDR3 comprises 11 residues. The CDR3 reads CSVVLGVELFF. CDR3 nucleotide sequence: TGCAGCGTTGTCCTCGGGGTGGAGCTGTTTTTT.

The table lists this clone with a few counts. The chain carries TRBV7-2 and TRBJ2-5, with D possibly TRBD2 on 6 matching bases. V lost 7 bases to trimming and J lost 4 bases, with 16 bases between them. Germline V lookup: CDR1 SGHTA, CDR2 FQGNSA. There are 14 residues in the CDR3. The CDR3 DNA reads as TGTGCCAGCACCCAAATTCGGGGAGGAGAGACCCAGTACTTC. Residues: CASTQIRGGETQYF. Combining the CDR3 with reference TRBV7-2 and TRBJ2-5 gives the whole variable domain GAGVSQSPSNKVTEKGKDVELRCDPISGHTALYWYRQSLGQGLEFLIYFQGNSAPDKSGLPSDRFSAERTGGSVSTLTIQRTQQEDSAVYLCASTQIRGGETQYFGPGTRLLVL.

The V and J genes are TRBV29-1 and TRBJ1-1; D might be TRBD1 (6 bases). CDR1 is SQVTM and CDR2 is ANQGSEA in the germline V gene. There are 15 residues in the CDR3. V was shortened by 4 bases and J by 1 base, with 16 bases between the two germline ends. The CDR3 region has the DNA TGCAGCGTTGCTCAGGACAGCCATGAGAACACTGAAGCTTTCTTT. Translation: CSVAQDSHENTEAFF.

The V and J genes are TRBV19 and TRBJ1-2; 8 bases are shared with TRBD1. Germline lookup yields CDR1 LNHDA and CDR2 SQIVND (reference sequence). Trimming took 7 bases from V and 0 from J; bases not matched to a gene: 19. This CDR3 comprises 19 residues. CDR3 sequence reads: CASTAILTGAVVANYGYTF. The CDR3 bases are TGTGCCAGTACCGCAATCTTGACAGGGGCGGTCGTAGCTAACTATGGCTACACCTTC.

The genes are TRBV29-1 and TRBJ1-2, with D unresolved. Germline assignment: CDR1 SQVTM and CDR2 ANQGSEA. CDR3 length equals 12 residues. With 8 bases removed from V and 5 bases from J, the gap between germline ends came to 15 bases. CDR3 sequence (DNA): TGCAGCCCCTTTCGTTCGGAGTATGGCTACACCTTC. The encoded protein is CSPFRSEYGYTF.

The chain has TRBV9 and TRBJ2-5; TRBD2 agrees at 12 bases. Unmatched junction bases numbered 5, after V lost 4 bases and J lost 4 bases. CDR3 size: 15 residues. Germline assignment: CDR1 SGDLS and CDR2 YYNGEE. For the CDR3, the DNA is TGTGCCAGCAGCACCCCGGGACTAGCGGGAGAGACCCAGTACTTC. Protein sequence: CASSTPGLAGETQYF. Full variable domain (outside the CDR3, taken from reference TRBV9 and TRBJ2-5): DSGVTQTPKHLITATGQRVTLRCSPRSGDLSVYWYQQSLDQGLQFLIQYYNGEERAKGNILERFSAQQFPDLHSELNLSSLELGDSALYFCASSTPGLAGETQYFGPGTRLLVL.

In its sample, this clone was seen a few times. The chain uses TRBV28 and TRBJ1-4, with D possibly TRBD1 on 6 matching bases. Trimming removed 10 bases at V and 7 bases at J, with 19 bases between. The CDR3 runs 14 residues. The germline CDR1 and CDR2 sequences are MDHEN and SYDVKM. The CDR3 bases are TGTGCCACCCGTGAGGGGGGGGCGGGTGAAAAACTGTTTTTT. Encoded protein: CATREGGAGEKLFF.

The genes are TRBV27 and TRBJ1-4, with 10 bases identical to TRBD1. Germline values: CDR1 MNHEY, CDR2 SMNVEV (reference sequence). CDR3 length equals 15 residues. Trimming at V came to 0 bases and at J to 7 bases, leaving 2 bases not matched to a gene. CDR3: CASSLSGTGVEKLFF. The CDR3 DNA sequence: TGTGCCAGCAGTTTATCGGGGACAGGGGTTGAAAAACTGTTTTTT. Complete variable domain (other parts from reference TRBV27 and TRBJ1-4): EAQVTQNPRYLITVTGKKLTVTCSQNMNHEYMSWYRQDPGLGLRQIYYSMNVEVTDKGDVPEGYKVSRKEKRNFPLILESPSPNQTSLYFCASSLSGTGVEKLFFGSGTQLSVL.

The rearrangement uses TRBV6-1 and TRBJ1-2; tentatively, D is TRBD1 (6 bases). The V and J ends lost 6 bases and 5 bases respectively, with 10 bases between them. The CDR3 extends over 12 amino acids. Germline values: CDR1 MNHNS, CDR2 SASEGT. DNA of the CDR3: TGTGCCAGCAGCTCGGACAGATATGGCTACACCTTC. Translating it yields CASSSDRYGYTF.